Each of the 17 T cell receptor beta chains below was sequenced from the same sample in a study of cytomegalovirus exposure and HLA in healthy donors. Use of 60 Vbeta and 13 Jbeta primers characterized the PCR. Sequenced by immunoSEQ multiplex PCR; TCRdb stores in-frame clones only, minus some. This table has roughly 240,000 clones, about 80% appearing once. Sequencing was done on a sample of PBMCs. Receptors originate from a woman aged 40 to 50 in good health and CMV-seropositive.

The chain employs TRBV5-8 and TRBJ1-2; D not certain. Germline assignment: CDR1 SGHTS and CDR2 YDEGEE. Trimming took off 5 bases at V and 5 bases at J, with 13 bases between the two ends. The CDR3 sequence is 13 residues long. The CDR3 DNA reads TGTGCCAGCAGAAACCGAGTCGGGTATGGCTACACCTTC. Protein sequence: CASRNRVGYGYTF.

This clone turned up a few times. The CDR3 DNA reads as TGTGCCAGCCAGCGGGGGATCACAGATACGCAGTATTTT. Its translation is CASQRGITDTQYF. The chain employs TRBV6-5 and TRBJ2-3; 8 nucleotides line up with TRBD2. The length of the CDR3 is 13 residues. V lost 8 bases and J lost 2; bases outside the gene matches: 3. CDR1 is MNHEY and CDR2 is SVGAGI in the germline V gene.

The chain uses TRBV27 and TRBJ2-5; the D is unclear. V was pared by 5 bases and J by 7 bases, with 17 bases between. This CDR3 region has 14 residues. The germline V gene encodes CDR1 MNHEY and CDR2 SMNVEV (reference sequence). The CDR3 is CASSRTVRSGTQYF. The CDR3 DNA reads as TGTGCCAGCAGTCGCACGGTAAGGTCGGGGACCCAGTACTTC.

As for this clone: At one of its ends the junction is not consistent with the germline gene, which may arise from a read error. The CDR3 bases are TGTTCCAGCAGCCATGGACGGGAGCCCTACGAGCAGTACTTC. Amino acids: CSSSHGREPYEQYF. The gene calls are TRBV7-9 and TRBJ2-7; D might be TRBD2 (6 bases). CDR1 SEHNR and CDR2 FQNEAQ come from the germline V gene (reference sequence). This CDR3 comprises 14 residues.

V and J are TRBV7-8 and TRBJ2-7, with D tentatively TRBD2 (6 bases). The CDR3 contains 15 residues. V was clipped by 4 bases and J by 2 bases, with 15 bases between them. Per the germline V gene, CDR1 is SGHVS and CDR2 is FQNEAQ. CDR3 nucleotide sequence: TGTGCCAGCAGCTCGGGGGTCGGTGGAGCCTACGAGCAGTACTTC. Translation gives CASSSGVGGAYEQYF.

The CDR3 DNA reads TGTGCCAGCAGCGCTCTCGGAGGGAGCGTCGATACGCAGTATTTT. The encoded protein is CASSALGGSVDTQYF. The rearrangement uses TRBV9 and TRBJ2-3; possibly TRBD2 for D (6 bases). The CDR3 length is 15 residues. V was pared by 3 bases and J by 6 bases, with 17 bases between. Looked up from germline, CDR1 is SGDLS and CDR2 is YYNGEE.

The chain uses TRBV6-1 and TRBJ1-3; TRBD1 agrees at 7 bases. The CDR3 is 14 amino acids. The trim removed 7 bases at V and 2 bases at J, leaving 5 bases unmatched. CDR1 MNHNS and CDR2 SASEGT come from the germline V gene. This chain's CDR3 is CASTSGGTGNTIYF. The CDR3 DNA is TGTGCCAGCACCTCAGGGGGGACTGGAAACACCATATATTTT.

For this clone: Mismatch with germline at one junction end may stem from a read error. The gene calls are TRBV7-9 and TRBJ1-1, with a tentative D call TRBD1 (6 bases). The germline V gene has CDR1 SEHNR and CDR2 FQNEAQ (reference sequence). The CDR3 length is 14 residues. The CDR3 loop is CSSSLGGRYPEAFF. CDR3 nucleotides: TGTTCCAGCAGCTTAGGGGGGAGGTACCCTGAAGCTTTCTTT. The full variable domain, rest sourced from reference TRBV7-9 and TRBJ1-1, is DTGVSQNPRHKITKRGQNVTFRCDPISEHNRLYWYRQTLGQGPEFLTYFQNEAQLEKSRLLSDRFSAERPKGSFSTLEIQRTEQGDSAMYLCSSSLGGRYPEAFFGQGTRLTVV.

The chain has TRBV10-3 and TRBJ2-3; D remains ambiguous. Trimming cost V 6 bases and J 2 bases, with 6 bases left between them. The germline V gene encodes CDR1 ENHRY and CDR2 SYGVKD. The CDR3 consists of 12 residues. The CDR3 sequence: CAISDTTDTQYF. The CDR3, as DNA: TGTGCCATCAGCGACACCACAGATACGCAGTATTTT.

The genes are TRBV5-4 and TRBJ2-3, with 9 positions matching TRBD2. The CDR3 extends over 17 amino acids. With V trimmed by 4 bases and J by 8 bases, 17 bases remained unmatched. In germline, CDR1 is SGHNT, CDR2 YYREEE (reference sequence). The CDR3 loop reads CASSPSRPRGGQVTQYF. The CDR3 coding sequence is TGTGCCAGCAGCCCGAGCCGCCCGCGGGGGGGCCAGGTTACGCAGTATTTT.

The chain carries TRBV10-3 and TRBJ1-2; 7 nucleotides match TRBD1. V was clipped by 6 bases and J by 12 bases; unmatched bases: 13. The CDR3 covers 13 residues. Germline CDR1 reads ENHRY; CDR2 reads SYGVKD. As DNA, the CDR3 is TGTGCCATCAGCTTCCGACAGGGTGAGGAGAACACCTTC. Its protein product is CAISFRQGEENTF.

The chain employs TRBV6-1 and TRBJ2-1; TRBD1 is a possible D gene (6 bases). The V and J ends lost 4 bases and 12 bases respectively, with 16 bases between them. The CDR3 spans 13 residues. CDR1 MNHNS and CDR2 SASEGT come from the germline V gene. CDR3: CASSGNRDVRQFF. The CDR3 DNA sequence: TGTGCCAGCAGTGGGAACAGGGACGTAAGGCAGTTCTTC.

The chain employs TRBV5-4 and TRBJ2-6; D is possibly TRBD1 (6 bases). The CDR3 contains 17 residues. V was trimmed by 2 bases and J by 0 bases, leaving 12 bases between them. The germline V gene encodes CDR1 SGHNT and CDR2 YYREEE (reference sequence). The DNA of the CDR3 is TGTGCCAGCAGCTTTTTACAGGGTGGCTCTGGGGCCAACGTCCTGACTTTC. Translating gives CASSFLQGGSGANVLTF. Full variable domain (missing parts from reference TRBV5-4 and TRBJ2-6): ETGVTQSPTHLIKTRGQQVTLRCSSQSGHNTVSWYQQALGQGPQFIFQYYREEENGRGNFPPRFSGLQFPNYSSELNVNALELDDSALYLCASSFLQGGSGANVLTFGAGSRLTVL.

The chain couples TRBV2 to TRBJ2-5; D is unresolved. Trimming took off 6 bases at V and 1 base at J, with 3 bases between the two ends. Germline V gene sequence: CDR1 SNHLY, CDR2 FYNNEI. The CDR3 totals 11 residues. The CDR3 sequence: CASSIQETQYF. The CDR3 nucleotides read TGTGCCAGCAGCATCCAAGAGACCCAGTACTTC.

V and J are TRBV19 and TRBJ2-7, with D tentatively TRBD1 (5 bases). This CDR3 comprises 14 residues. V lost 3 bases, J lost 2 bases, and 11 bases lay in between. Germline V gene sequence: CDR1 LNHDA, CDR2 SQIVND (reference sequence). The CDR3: CASSIMTDTYEQYF. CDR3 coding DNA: TGTGCCAGTAGTATTATGACAGATACCTACGAGCAGTACTTC.

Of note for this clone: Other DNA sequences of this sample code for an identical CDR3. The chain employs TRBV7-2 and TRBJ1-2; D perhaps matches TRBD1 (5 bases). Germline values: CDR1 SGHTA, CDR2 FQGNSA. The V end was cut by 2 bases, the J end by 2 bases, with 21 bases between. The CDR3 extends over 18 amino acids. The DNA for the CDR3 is TGTGCCAGCAGCTTAAGGCGCTCGGCAGGGCAAGACAACTATGGCTACACCTTC. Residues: CASSLRRSAGQDNYGYTF.

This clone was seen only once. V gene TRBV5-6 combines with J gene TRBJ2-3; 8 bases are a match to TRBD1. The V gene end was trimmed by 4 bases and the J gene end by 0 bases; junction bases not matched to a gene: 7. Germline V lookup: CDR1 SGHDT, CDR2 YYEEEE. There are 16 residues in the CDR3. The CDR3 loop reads CASSGNQGASTDTQYF. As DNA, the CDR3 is TGTGCCAGCAGCGGCAATCAGGGGGCTAGCACAGATACGCAGTATTTT.